Below, 17 T cell receptor beta chains from the same sample are listed, as sequenced in a study of human T cells and chemical hapten exposure. Time point given: pre-sensitization, week 0. Treatment: therapeutic diphenylcyclopropenone sensitization with weekly scalp DPC. TCRdb reanalysed the RACE reads using MiXCR and keeps one entry per CDR3 protein. Of 240,000 or so distinct CDR3 sequences listed, around 9.3% are singletons. The sample in question was whole blood, obtained in connection with sensitization to the hapten diphenylcyclopropenone (DPC). These receptors came from a woman aged 40-49 years with alopecia areata. Some clones in this sample may be carry-over from other donors' samples.

This clonotype was observed at least ten times. V and J are TRBV20-1 and TRBJ2-3; a possible D gene is TRBD2 (5 bases). V was cut by 4 bases and J by 0 bases, with 8 bases left in between. The length of the CDR3 is 13 residues. Germline V gene data show CDR1 as DFQATT and CDR2 as SNEGSKA (reference sequence). CDR3 residues: CSATRTSTDTQYF. CDR3 in DNA: TGCAGTGCTACGCGGACTAGCACAGATACGCAGTATTTT.

In its sample, this clonotype was seen a few times. This chain uses TRBV10-3 with TRBJ2-1; D is unclear. This CDR3 region has 14 residues. Trimming shortened V by 3 bases and J by 4 bases, and 10 bases separated the two germline ends. The germline gives CDR1 ENHRY, CDR2 SYGVKD. The CDR3 nucleotides are TGTGCCATCAGTGATAGCTTGCCGTACAATGAGCAGTTCTTC. Translation: CAISDSLPYNEQFF.

This clonotype has at least ten counts. The chain has TRBV30 and TRBJ1-5, with 11 bases identical to TRBD1. The ends lost 0 bases at V and 6 bases at J; junction bases unmatched: 7. Germline V gene lookup returns CDR1 GTSNPN and CDR2 SVGIG (reference sequence). CDR3 length: 16 residues. The CDR3 is CAWSVARTGGGQPQHF. The CDR3, as DNA: TGTGCCTGGAGTGTAGCCCGGACAGGGGGCGGTCAGCCCCAGCATTTT.

V usage is TRBV2 and J usage is TRBJ2-3; the match to TRBD2 covers 12 bases. CDR1 SNHLY and CDR2 FYNNEI come from the germline V gene. This CDR3 comprises 18 residues. Losses at the gene ends were 5 bases for V and 2 bases for J; bases not matched to a gene: 11. CDR3 in DNA: TGTGCCAGCAGTCCGTTGACTAGCGGGAGCCTTTTCACAGATACGCAGTATTTT. Residues: CASSPLTSGSLFTDTQYF.

This clonotype has only a few counts. V usage is TRBV4-2 and J usage is TRBJ2-2; unclear D gene. Trimming shortened V by 1 base and J by 6 bases, and 18 bases separated the two germline ends. The CDR3 is 17 residues long. Germline values: CDR1 LGHNA, CDR2 YNFKEQ. The DNA for the CDR3 is TGTGCCAGCAGCCAAGCGCCTCTAGTTTCGGTCTCCGGGGAGCTGTTTTTT. Amino acids: CASSQAPLVSVSGELFF.

The genes are TRBV19 and TRBJ1-5; 7 bases fit TRBD1. Germline V gene lookup returns CDR1 LNHDA and CDR2 SQIVND (reference sequence). The CDR3 runs 14 residues. V lost 4 bases to trimming and J lost 4 bases; unmatched junction nucleotides: 4. DNA for the CDR3: TGTGCCAGTAGTAGGTGGGACAGAAATCAGCCCCAGCATTTT. Translation: CASSRWDRNQPQHF.

This clonotype occurred a few times. The rearrangement joins TRBV20-1 to TRBJ1-5; D might be TRBD1 (5 bases). With 2 bases removed from V and 1 base from J, the gap between germline ends came to 9 bases. The germline V gene encodes CDR1 DFQATT and CDR2 SNEGSKA (reference sequence). The CDR3 is made up of 14 amino acids. The CDR3 nucleotides read TGCAGTGCTAGACAGGGAGCGAGCAATCAGCCCCAGCATTTT. Its protein product is CSARQGASNQPQHF.

J is TRBJ1-1 and V is TRBV20-1; weak D call: TRBD1 (6 bases). Germline lookup yields CDR1 DFQATT and CDR2 SNEGSKA (reference sequence). V was trimmed by 6 bases and J by 6 bases, leaving 17 bases between them. The CDR3 runs to 13 residues. CDR3 nucleotide sequence: TGCAGTGCCCGGGGGGGCGCTTACGCTGAAGCTTTCTTT. Its translation is CSARGGAYAEAFF.

The rearrangement uses TRBV5-4 and TRBJ2-1; TRBD2 agrees at 13 bases. Germline V gene lookup returns CDR1 SGHNT and CDR2 YYREEE (reference sequence). V was pared by 4 bases and J by 9 bases, with 13 bases of the junction left unmatched. The length of the CDR3 is 17 residues. The CDR3 nucleotides are TGTGCCAGCAGCCCGGGGACTAGCGGGATGGCGTGGGGTGAGCAGTTCTTC. Its translation is CASSPGTSGMAWGEQFF.

V gene TRBV6-2 or TRBV6-3 combines with J gene TRBJ2-7; 7 bases fit TRBD1. The CDR3 spans 13 residues. The V and J ends lost 5 bases and 3 bases, in that order; junction bases with no gene match: 4. Germline V CDR1 and CDR2: MNHEY, SVGEGT. CDR3 sequence (DNA): TGTGCCAGCAGTACAGGGGTCGACTACGAGCAGTACTTC. It encodes CASSTGVDYEQYF.

The V and J genes are TRBV12-3 or TRBV12-4 and TRBJ1-1; tentative D call: TRBD1 (6 bases). This CDR3 spans 14 amino acids. V lost 6 bases and J 8 bases, leaving 19 bases between the germline ends. CDR3 bases: TGTGCCAGCAGCCCCACAGGGCCCCAACACGAAGCTTTCTTT. This codes for CASSPTGPQHEAFF.

This clonotype was detected a few times. V usage is TRBV6-2 or TRBV6-3 and J usage is TRBJ1-1, with D tentatively TRBD1 (5 bases). V was trimmed by 2 bases and J by 0 bases, leaving 13 bases between them. This CDR3 is built from 16 residues. Germline CDR1 and CDR2: MNHEY and SVGEGT. Here the CDR3 DNA reads TGTGCCAGCAGTTACCCGGCAGGGAGATTGAACACTGAAGCTTTCTTT. It is translated as CASSYPAGRLNTEAFF.

The gene calls are TRBV4-2 and TRBJ2-3; D unclear. V lost 0 bases to trimming and J lost 8 bases, with 6 bases between them. CDR1 is LGHNA and CDR2 is YNFKEQ in the germline V gene. CDR3 length: 12 amino acids. CDR3 residues: CASSQDDFTQYF. The CDR3 nucleotides read TGTGCCAGCAGCCAAGATGACTTTACGCAGTATTTT.

This sequence joins TRBV20-1 and TRBJ2-3, with D perhaps TRBD2 (5 bases). Germline lookup yields CDR1 DFQATT and CDR2 SNEGSKA (reference sequence). This CDR3 spans 13 amino acids. Trimming left V 3 bases short and J 4 bases short, with 11 bases between. In DNA, the CDR3 is TGCAGTGCTAGTAACCCCGGGGCAGATACGCAGTATTTT. Its protein product is CSASNPGADTQYF.

This clonotype was counted many times. The V gene is TRBV28, the J gene TRBJ2-1; D ambiguous. Germline V gene lookup returns CDR1 MDHEN and CDR2 SYDVKM. This CDR3 has 12 residues. Trimming left V 3 bases short and J 10 bases short, with 10 bases between. CDR3 DNA: TGTGCCAGCAGTTTCGGTCGCGAGGAGCAGTTCTTC. Its translation is CASSFGREEQFF.

This clonotype was counted between two and nine times. This chain links TRBV6-6 with TRBJ2-5, with D perhaps TRBD1 or TRBD2 (5 bases each). The V gene's germline CDR1 is MNHNY and CDR2 SVGAGI (reference sequence). There are 14 residues in the CDR3. V was clipped by 5 bases and J by 2 bases, with 12 bases between them. The CDR3 nucleotides are TGTGCCAGCAGTAGGGGCCGGGGACAAGAGACCCAGTACTTC. This encodes CASSRGRGQETQYF.

This clonotype was seen only a few times. The chain combines TRBV7-9 with TRBJ2-7; TRBD1 aligns across 7 bases. CDR3 length: 17 residues. The V gene end was trimmed by 3 bases and the J gene end by 0 bases; junction bases not matched to a gene: 11. Germline V gene lookup returns CDR1 SEHNR and CDR2 FQNEAQ (reference sequence). The CDR3 DNA reads TGTGCCAGCAGCTTGGGACAGACAGATTTAAACTCCTACGAGCAGTACTTC. It codes for CASSLGQTDLNSYEQYF.